This note documents a single TCR beta chain sequence. No antigen is known for it. The data were taken from a study of neoadjuvant anti-PD-1 for oral cavity cancer. Study-level background: Patients without progression got a fourth dose around day 43.

Trimming cost V 6 bases and J 2 bases, with 26 bases left between them. Germline CDR1 reads ENHRY; CDR2 reads SYGVKD. This CDR3 contains 19 residues. Some clones are missing from TCRdb's copy, which holds only in-frame ones; the method was immunoSEQ multiplex PCR. In the table there are 11,000 to 15,000 clones, 60% to 80% of which are singletons. Specified time point: after neoadjuvant nivolumab, at surgical resection. No culture or expansion preceded analysis of these blood cells. Notes on the study in general: PBMC Gini-index clonality exceeded responders' in non-responders post-nivolumab.

The sequence was collected from a person aged 40 to 85 with oral cavity squamous cell carcinoma. The sequencing here drew on PBMCs, taken after nivolumab (anti-PD-1) treatment. V is TRBV10-3 and J is TRBJ2-1, with no clear D. CDR3 region: CAIRKGSNLRRIPYNEQFF. The CDR3, as DNA: TGTGCCATCAGAAAAGGCTCTAACTTGAGGCGGATACCCTACAATGAGCAGTTCTTC.